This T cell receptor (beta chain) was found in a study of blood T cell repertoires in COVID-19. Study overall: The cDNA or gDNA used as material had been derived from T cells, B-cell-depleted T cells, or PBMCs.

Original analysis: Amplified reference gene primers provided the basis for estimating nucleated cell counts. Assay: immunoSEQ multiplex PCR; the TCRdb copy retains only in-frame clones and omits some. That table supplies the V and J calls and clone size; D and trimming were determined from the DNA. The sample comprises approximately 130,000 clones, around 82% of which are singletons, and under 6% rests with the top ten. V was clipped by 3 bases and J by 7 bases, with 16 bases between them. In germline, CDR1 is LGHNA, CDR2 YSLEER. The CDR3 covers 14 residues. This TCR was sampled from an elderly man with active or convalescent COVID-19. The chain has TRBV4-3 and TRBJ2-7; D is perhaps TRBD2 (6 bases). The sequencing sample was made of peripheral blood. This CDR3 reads CASSQGVASVEQYF. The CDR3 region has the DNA TGCGCCAGCAGCCAGGGGGTGGCTAGCGTTGAGCAGTACTTC.